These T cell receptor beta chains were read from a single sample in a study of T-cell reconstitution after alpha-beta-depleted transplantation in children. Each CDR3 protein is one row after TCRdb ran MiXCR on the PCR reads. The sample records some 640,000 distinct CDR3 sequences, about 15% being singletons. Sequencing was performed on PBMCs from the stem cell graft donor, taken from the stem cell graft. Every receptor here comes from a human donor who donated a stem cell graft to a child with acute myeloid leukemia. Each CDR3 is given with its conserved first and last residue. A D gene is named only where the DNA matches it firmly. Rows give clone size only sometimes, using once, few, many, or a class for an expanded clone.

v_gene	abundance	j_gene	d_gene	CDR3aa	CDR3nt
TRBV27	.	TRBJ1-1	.	CASRGTAGHGAEAFF	TGTGCCAGCAGGGGGACGGCAGGCCATGGCGCTGAAGCTTTCTTT
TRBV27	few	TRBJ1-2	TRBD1	CASSLRQGEMGHGYTF	TGTGCCAGCAGTTTACGGCAGGGGGAAATGGGCCATGGCTACACCTTC
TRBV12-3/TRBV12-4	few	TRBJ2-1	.	CASSSSVALNLYNEQFF	TGTGCCAGCAGTTCCTCTGTAGCCCTAAATCTGTACAATGAGCAGTTCTTC
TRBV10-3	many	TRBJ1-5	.	CAISEIPLDQPQHF	TGTGCCATCAGTGAGATCCCCCTGGATCAGCCCCAGCATTTT
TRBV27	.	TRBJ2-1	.	CASTAGTLSYNEQFF	TGTGCCAGCACAGCCGGGACTCTTTCCTACAATGAGCAGTTCTTC
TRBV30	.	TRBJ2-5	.	CAWTRKQETQYF	TGTGCCTGGACCCGGAAACAAGAGACCCAGTACTTC
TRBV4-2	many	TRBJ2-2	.	CASSQGETTGELFF	TGTGCCAGCAGCCAAGGAGAGACCACCGGGGAGCTGTTTTTT
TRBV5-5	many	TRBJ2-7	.	CASSSGRRSSYEQYF	TGTGCCAGCAGCTCAGGACGGAGAAGTTCCTACGAGCAGTACTTC
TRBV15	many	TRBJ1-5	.	CATSPPGNQPQHF	TGTGCCACCAGCCCCCCGGGGAATCAGCCCCAGCATTTT
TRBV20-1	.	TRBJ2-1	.	CSARVAGRNNEQFF	TGCAGTGCTAGAGTGGCAGGGCGAAACAATGAGCAGTTCTTC
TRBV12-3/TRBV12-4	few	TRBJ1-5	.	CASSLQPYSGPRVPPQHF	TGTGCCAGCAGCCTCCAGCCCTATAGCGGGCCGCGGGTTCCGCCCCAGCATTTT
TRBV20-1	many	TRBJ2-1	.	CSASYRILEEFF	TGCAGTGCTAGCTACCGGATCCTCGAGGAGTTCTTC
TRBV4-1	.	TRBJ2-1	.	CASSQEGNYNEQFF	TGCGCCAGCAGCCAAGAAGGGAACTACAATGAGCAGTTCTTC
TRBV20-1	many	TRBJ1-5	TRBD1	CSARSGQGNQPQHF	TGCAGTGCTAGATCAGGACAGGGCAATCAGCCCCAGCATTTT
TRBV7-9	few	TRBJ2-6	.	CASSPGQGSGANVLTF	TGTGCCAGCAGCCCGGGGCAGGGCAGTGGGGCCAACGTCCTGACTTTC
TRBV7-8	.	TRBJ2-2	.	CASSFSERITGELFF	TGTGCCAGCAGCTTCTCGGAACGGATCACCGGGGAGCTGTTTTTT
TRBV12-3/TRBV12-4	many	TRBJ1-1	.	CASSFHMNTEAFF	TGTGCCAGCAGTTTCCACATGAACACTGAAGCTTTCTTT
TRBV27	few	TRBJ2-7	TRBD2	CASSSWGGSYEQYF	TGTGCCAGCAGTTCGTGGGGGGGTTCCTACGAGCAGTACTTC
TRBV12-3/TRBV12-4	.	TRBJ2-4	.	CASSLPSLVAKNIQYF	TGTGCCAGCAGCCTACCAAGCCTTGTAGCCAAAAACATTCAGTACTTC
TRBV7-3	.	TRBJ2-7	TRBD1	CASSPAGTARNEQYF	TGTGCCAGCAGTCCTGCCGGGACAGCGAGAAACGAGCAGTACTTC
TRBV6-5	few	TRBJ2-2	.	CASRLLARARGGELFF	TGTGCCAGCAGGCTACTCGCGCGGGCCCGGGGAGGGGAGCTGTTTTTT
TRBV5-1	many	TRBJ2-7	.	CASSGSHEQYF	TGCGCCAGCTCAGGGAGCCACGAGCAGTACTTC
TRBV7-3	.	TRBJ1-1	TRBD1	CASSFAGTGYLMNTEAFF	TGTGCCAGCAGCTTTGCCGGGACAGGGTACTTGATGAACACTGAAGCTTTCTTT
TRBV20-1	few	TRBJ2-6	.	CSAPDQAGANVLTF	TGCAGTGCTCCGGACCAAGCTGGGGCCAACGTCCTGACTTTC
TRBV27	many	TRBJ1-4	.	CASSPSNEKLFF	TGTGCCAGCAGTCCGTCTAATGAAAAACTGTTTTTT
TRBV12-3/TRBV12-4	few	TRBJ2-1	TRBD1	CASSLIGQGYNEQFF	TGTGCCAGCAGTTTAATAGGACAGGGATACAATGAGCAGTTCTTC
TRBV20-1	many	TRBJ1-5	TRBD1	CSASDDREMNQPQHF	TGCAGTGCTAGCGATGACAGGGAAATGAATCAGCCCCAGCATTTT
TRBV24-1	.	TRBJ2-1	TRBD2	CATSEPTSGGSDLYSYNEQFF	TGTGCCACCAGTGAGCCTACTAGCGGGGGGTCCGATCTTTACTCCTACAATGAGCAGTTCTTC
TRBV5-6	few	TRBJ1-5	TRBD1	CASSAGQGGQPQHF	TGTGCCAGCAGCGCGGGACAGGGCGGTCAGCCCCAGCATTTT
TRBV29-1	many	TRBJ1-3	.	CSVRASSGNTIYF	TGCAGCGTTCGGGCTAGCTCTGGAAACACCATATATTTT
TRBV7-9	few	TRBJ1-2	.	CASTRDRYYGYTF	TGTGCCAGCACCCGGGACCGCTACTATGGCTACACCTTC
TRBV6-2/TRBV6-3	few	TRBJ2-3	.	CASSYSAGTQYF	TGTGCCAGCAGTTACAGTGCGGGTACGCAGTATTTT
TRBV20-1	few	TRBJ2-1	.	CSARGRGGGFYNEQFF	TGCAGTGCTAGAGGAAGGGGAGGGGGTTTCTACAATGAGCAGTTCTTC
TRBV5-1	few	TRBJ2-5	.	CASSFSGGDEETQYF	TGCGCCAGCAGCTTTAGCGGCGGGGACGAAGAGACCCAGTACTTC
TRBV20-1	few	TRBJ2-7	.	CSASGDRVSYEQYF	TGCAGTGCTAGCGGGGATCGGGTCTCCTACGAGCAGTACTTC
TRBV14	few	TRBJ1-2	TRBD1	CASSPRQGYYGYTF	TGTGCCAGCAGCCCTCGACAGGGTTACTATGGCTACACCTTC
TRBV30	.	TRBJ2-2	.	CAWSARPGELFF	TGTGCCTGGAGTGCTCGGCCCGGGGAGCTGTTTTTT
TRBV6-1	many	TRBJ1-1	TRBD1	CASNRGDTEAFF	TGTGCCAGCAACAGGGGTGATACTGAAGCTTTCTTT
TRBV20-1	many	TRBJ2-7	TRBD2	CSAKGEPWTSGAVNYEQYF	TGCAGTGCTAAAGGGGAACCCTGGACTAGCGGGGCCGTCAACTACGAGCAGTACTTC
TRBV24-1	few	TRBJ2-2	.	CATSDARSNTGELFF	TGTGCCACCAGTGATGCCCGTTCGAACACCGGGGAGCTGTTTTTT
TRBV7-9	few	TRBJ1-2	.	CASRPPTDFYGYTF	TGTGCCAGCAGGCCTCCGACAGATTTTTATGGCTACACCTTC
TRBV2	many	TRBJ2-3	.	CASSALALSTDTQYF	TGTGCCAGCAGCGCACTAGCCCTCTCCACAGATACGCAGTATTTT
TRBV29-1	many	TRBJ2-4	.	CSVGGLAKNIQYF	TGCAGCGTCGGGGGCCTAGCCAAAAACATTCAGTACTTC
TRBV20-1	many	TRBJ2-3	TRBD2	CSARTSGVSTDTQYF	TGCAGTGCGCGGACTAGCGGGGTTAGCACAGATACGCAGTATTTT
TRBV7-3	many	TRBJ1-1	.	CASSLVGANTEAFF	TGTGCCAGCAGCTTAGTGGGGGCGAACACTGAAGCTTTCTTT
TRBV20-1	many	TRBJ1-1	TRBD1	CSANRGRRTEAFF	TGCAGTGCTAACAGGGGGCGTAGGACTGAAGCTTTCTTT